A single TCR beta chain is shown here with its context. V dropped 6 bases and J dropped 1; count of bases not matched to a gene: 8. From germline, CDR1 is MNHNY and CDR2 SVGAGI (reference sequence). CDR3 length equals 15 residues. The sample belongs to a study of OX40 agonist ivuxolimab in advanced cancers. Whole-study context: Three dose-escalation patients had partial responses: one with hepatocellular carcinoma and two with cutaneous melanoma.

The data were produced by immunoSEQ multiplex PCR, yet TCRdb's version contains in-frame clones alone and is incomplete. The repertoire includes under 30,000 clones, around 90% of them detected once, and just under 9.5% sits in the top ten. Sample: CD4+ or CD8+ T cells sorted from blood, taken in a trial of the OX40 agonist ivuxolimab. The receptor comes from an adult with an advanced solid tumor such as melanoma, head and neck, liver or kidney cancer. The rearrangement uses TRBV6-6 and TRBJ1-1, with 7 bases aligning to TRBD1. DNA of the CDR3: TGTGCCAGCAGCGCCTTCGACAGGGCGAACACTGAAGCTTTCTTT. Its protein is CASSAFDRANTEAFF.